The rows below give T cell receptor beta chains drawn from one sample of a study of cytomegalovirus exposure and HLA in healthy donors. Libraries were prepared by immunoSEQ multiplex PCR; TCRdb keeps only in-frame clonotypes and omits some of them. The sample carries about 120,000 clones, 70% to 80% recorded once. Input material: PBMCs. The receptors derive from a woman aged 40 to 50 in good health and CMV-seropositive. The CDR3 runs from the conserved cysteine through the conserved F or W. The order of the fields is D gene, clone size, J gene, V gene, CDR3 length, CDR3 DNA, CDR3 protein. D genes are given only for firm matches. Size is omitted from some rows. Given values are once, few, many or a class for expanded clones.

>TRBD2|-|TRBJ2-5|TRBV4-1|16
TGCGCCAGCAGCCAAGATATGGCGGGGGTGGAAGAGACCCAGTACTTC
CASSQDMAGVEETQYF
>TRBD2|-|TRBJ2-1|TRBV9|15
TGTGCCAGCAGCAAGACTAGCGGGAGGGGCAATGAGCAGTTCTTC
CASSKTSGRGNEQFF
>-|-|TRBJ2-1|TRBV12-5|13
TGTGCTAGTGGTTTGGGCGATCGGAGGGAGCAGTTCTTC
CASGLGDRREQFF
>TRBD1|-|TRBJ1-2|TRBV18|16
TGTGCCAGCTCACCATTCCGGGACAGGGCTAACTATGGCTACACCTTC
CASSPFRDRANYGYTF
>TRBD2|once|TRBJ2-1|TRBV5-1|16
TGCGCCAGCAGCTTGATTAGCGGGGGGGCCTACAATGAGCAGTTCTTC
CASSLISGGAYNEQFF
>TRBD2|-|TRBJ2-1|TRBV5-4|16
TGTGCCAGCAGCTGGCTAGCGGGGGGGTCCTACAATGAGCAGTTCTTC
CASSWLAGGSYNEQFF
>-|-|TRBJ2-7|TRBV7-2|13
TGTGCCAGCAGCTTAGACCGCGGGGTAGAGCAGTACTTC
CASSLDRGVEQYF
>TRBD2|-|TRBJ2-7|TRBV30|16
TGTGCCTGGAGGCCCCAACTAGCGGGAGCAGCCTACGAGCAGTACTTC
CAWRPQLAGAAYEQYF
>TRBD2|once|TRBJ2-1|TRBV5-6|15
TGTGCCAGCAGTCTGGGAGCGGGAGTAGGCAATGAGCAGTTCTTC
CASSLGAGVGNEQFF
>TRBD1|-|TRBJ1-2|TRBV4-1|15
TGCGCCAGCGGCCGGGACAGCGGATTTAACTATGGCTACACCTTC
CASGRDSGFNYGYTF
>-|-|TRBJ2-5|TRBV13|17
TGTGCCAGCAGAGGTGAACCCAGCGGGTTAGAGGACGAGACCCAGTACTTC
CASRGEPSGLEDETQYF
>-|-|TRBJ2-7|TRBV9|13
TGTGCCAGCAGCGTAATATCAGGAACCGAGCAGTACTTC
CASSVISGTEQYF
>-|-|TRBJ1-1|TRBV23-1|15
TGCGCCAGCAGTCCCAGGCGGCAGGGGTCCCCTGAAGCTTTCTTT
CASSPRRQGSPEAFF
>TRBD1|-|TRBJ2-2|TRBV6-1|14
TGTGCCAGCAGTGCAACACAGGGGGTCGGGGAGCTGTTTTTT
CASSATQGVGELFF
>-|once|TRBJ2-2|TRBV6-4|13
TGTGCCAGCAGTGACTTGGGAGCCGGGGAGCTGTTTTTT
CASSDLGAGELFF
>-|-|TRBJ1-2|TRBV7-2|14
TGTGCCAGCAGCCCTCAGGTTGGCGACTATGGCTACACCTTC
CASSPQVGDYGYTF
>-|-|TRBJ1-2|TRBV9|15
TGTGCCAGCAGCGTAGGGTCAGGCTTAAACTATGGCTACACCTTC
CASSVGSGLNYGYTF
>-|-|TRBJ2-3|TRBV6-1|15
TGTGCCAGCAGTGTGGTCGGGGGAGGCACAGATACGCAGTATTTT
CASSVVGGGTDTQYF
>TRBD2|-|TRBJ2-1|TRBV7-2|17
TGTGCCAGTAGCTTAGCCCCCCTAGCGGGGGGGTACAATGAGCAGTTCTTC
CASSLAPLAGGYNEQFF
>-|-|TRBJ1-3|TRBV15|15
TGTGCCACCGGAAACAGGGATTTGTTGGGAAACACCATATATTTT
CATGNRDLLGNTIYF
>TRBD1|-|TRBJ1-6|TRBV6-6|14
TGTGCCAGCAGTTACGGGACAGGAAATTCCCCCCTCCACTTT
CASSYGTGNSPLHF
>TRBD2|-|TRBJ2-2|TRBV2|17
TGTGCCAGCAGTGCTTCTAGCGGGGGTTCGAGAACCGGGGAGCTGTTTTTT
CASSASSGGSRTGELFF
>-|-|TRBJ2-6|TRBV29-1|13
TGCAGCGTTCAGTCCTCTGGGGCCAACGTCCTGACTTTC
CSVQSSGANVLTF
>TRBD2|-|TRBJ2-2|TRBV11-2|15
TGTGCCAGCAGCTTAAGCGGGAGGACCACCGGGGAGCTGTTTTTT
CASSLSGRTTGELFF
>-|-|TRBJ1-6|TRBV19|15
TGTGCCAGTAGTAGGCCGGGGGGAGACAATTCCCCCCTCCACTTT
CASSRPGGDNSPLHF
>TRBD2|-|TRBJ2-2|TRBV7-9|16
TGTGCCAGCAGCTTGGGACTAGCGGGGCGTACCGGGGAGCTGTTTTTT
CASSLGLAGRTGELFF
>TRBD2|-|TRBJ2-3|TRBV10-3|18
TGTGCCATCAGTGAGTCGAAGTACGCGGGAGGGGAAACAGATACGCAGTATTTT
CAISESKYAGGETDTQYF
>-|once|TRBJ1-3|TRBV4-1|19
TGCGCCAGCAGCCAAGGGGGCTCGGCGCTCAGCCTCTCTGGAAACACCATATATTTT
CASSQGGSALSLSGNTIYF
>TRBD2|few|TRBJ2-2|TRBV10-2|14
TGCGCCAGCAGAAGCGGGGGAAACACCGGGGAGCTGTTTTTT
CASRSGGNTGELFF
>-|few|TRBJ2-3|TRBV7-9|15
TGTGCCAGCAGCTCCGGGATTCGTAACGCAGATACGCAGTATTTT
CASSSGIRNADTQYF
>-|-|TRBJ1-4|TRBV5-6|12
TGTGCCAGCAGCCCCGGGAATGAAAAACTGTTTTTT
CASSPGNEKLFF
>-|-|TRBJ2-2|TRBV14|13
TGTGCCAGCAGCCCGATGTACAGGGGGGAGCTGTTTTTT
CASSPMYRGELFF
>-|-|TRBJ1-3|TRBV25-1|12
TGTGCCAGCACGGGGTTTGGAAACACCATATATTTT
CASTGFGNTIYF
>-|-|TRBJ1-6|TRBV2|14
TGTGCCAGCAGTGAAAGACGGGATAATTCACCCCTCCACTTT
CASSERRDNSPLHF
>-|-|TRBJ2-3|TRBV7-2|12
TGTGCCAGCAGCTTATGGGCGGATACGCAGTATTTT
CASSLWADTQYF
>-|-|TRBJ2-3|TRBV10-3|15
TGTGCCATCAGTGAGGGAGCGGCGAGAACAGATACGCAGTATTTT
CAISEGAARTDTQYF
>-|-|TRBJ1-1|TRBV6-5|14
TGTGCCAGCAGAAGGGGCCTATCGAACACTGAAGCTTTCTTT
CASRRGLSNTEAFF
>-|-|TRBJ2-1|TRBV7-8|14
TGTGCCAGCAGCTTAACTAGCCTTCAAATTGAGCAGTTCTTC
CASSLTSLQIEQFF
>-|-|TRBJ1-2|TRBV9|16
TGTGCCAGCAGCGCCACTGACAGGAAGCCTAACTATGGCTACACCTTC
CASSATDRKPNYGYTF
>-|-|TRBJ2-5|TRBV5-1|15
TGCGCCAGCAGCTTGGACAGGGTCGAAGGGGAGACCCAGTACTTC
CASSLDRVEGETQYF
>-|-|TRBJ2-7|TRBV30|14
TGTGCCTGGAACACGGAGGCAAGACCATGGGAGCAGTACTTC
CAWNTEARPWEQYF
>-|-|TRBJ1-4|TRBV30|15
TGTGCCTGGAGTGCTGGGGGTACGAGGGGGGAAAAACTGTTTTTT
CAWSAGGTRGEKLFF
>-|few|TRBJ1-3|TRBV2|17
TGTGCCAGCAGTGAAGTCCTAGGCTTCAACTCTGGAAACACCATATATTTT
CASSEVLGFNSGNTIYF
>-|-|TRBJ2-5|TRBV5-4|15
TGTGCCAGCAGAGCGTCCGGGGGGCCCGGGGGGACCCAGTACTTC
CASRASGGPGGTQYF
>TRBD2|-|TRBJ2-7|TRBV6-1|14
TGTGCCAGCAGTCCTGGACTAGCGGGGGGTGGGCAGTACTTC
CASSPGLAGGGQYF
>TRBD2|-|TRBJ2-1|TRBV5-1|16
TGCGCCAGCAGCTTGACTAGCGGGGGGTCCTACAATGAGCAGTTCTTC
CASSLTSGGSYNEQFF
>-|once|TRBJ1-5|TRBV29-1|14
TGCAGCGTTGGGTTATCAGGAGGGAGGCAGCCCCAGCATTTT
CSVGLSGGRQPQHF
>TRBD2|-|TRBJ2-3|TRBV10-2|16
TGCGCCAGCAGTGCTAGACTAGCGGGGGGGCCGAATACGCAGTATTTT
CASSARLAGGPNTQYF
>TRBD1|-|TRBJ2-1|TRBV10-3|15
TGTGCCATCAGCTCCGGGACAGGGATATCATGGGAGCAGTTCTTC
CAISSGTGISWEQFF
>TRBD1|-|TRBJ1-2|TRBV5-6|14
TGTGCCAGCAGCTTGGTCTTAGGGGGCGATGGCTACACCTTC
CASSLVLGGDGYTF
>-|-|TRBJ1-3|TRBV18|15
TGTGCCAGCTCATTTTCAGCGGTCTCTGGAAACACCATATATTTT
CASSFSAVSGNTIYF